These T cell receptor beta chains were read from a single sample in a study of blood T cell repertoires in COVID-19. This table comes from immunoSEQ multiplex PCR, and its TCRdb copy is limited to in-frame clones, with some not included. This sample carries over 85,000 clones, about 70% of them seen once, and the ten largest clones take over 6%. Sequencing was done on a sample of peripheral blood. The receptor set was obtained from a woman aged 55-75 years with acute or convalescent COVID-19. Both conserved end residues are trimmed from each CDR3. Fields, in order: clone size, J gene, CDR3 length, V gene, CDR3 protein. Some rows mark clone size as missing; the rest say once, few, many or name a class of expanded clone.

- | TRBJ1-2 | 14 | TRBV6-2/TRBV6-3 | ASSFLRGQGFYGYT
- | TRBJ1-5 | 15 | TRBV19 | ASNPPGAPFSNQPQH
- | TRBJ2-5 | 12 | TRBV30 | AWSLGSGSETQY
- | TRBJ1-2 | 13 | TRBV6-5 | ASTLSGQGTYGYT
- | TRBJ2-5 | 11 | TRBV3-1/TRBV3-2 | ASSPRQGPMQY
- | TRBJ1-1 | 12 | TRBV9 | ASSVDRANTEAF
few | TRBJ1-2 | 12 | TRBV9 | ASSVRMGVKGYT
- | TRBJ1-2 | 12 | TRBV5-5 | ASSPTRGYYGYT
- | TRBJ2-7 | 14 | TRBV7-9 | ASTQTGTGDGYEQY
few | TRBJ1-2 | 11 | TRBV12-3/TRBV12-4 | ASSLEGNYGYT
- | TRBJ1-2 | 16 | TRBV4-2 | ASSQEIAGAGGRGGYT
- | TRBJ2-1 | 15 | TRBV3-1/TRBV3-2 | ASSQDRTSGLYNEQF
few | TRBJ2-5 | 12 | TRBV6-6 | ASSYSGGLETQY
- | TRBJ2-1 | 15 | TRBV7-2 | ASSARIAGFSYNEQF
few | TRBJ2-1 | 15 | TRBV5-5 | ASSAPGGELSYNEQF
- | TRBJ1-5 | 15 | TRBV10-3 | AISDGLGRGSNQPQH
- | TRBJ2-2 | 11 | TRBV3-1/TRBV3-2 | ASSQMAGLELF
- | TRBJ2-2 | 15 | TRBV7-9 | ASRGRWQRENTGELF
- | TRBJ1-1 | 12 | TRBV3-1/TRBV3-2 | ASSQAKGATEAF
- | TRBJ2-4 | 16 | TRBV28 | ASSKYSRGGAAKNIQY
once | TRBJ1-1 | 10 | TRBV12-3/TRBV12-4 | ASSLNTGEAF
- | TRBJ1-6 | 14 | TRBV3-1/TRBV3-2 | ASSQGSRRINSPLH
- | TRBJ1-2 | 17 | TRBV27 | ASSLSILRGRRLNYGYT
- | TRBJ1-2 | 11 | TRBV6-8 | ASSSKTNYGYT
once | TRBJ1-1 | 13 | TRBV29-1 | SVDAATGLNTEAF
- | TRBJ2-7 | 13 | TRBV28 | ASSNQGAGGYEQY
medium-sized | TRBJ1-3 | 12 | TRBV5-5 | ASSTGQLGNTIY
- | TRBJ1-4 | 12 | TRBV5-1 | ASRRDSTNEKLF
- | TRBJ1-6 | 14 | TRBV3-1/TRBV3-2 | ASSQAGTAHNSPLH